A single sample is the source of the 28 T cell receptor beta chains below, sequenced in a study of T cell responses to AZD1222 COVID-19 vaccine. The data were produced by immunoSEQ multiplex PCR, yet TCRdb's version contains in-frame clones alone and is incomplete. The data show more than 150,000 clones, about 90% seen once. This specimen consisted of peripheral blood, obtained 28 days after the second AZD1222 dose. These receptors came from an adult who received the AZD1222 COVID-19 vaccine.

The V gene is TRBV7-9, the J gene TRBJ1-1, with D maybe TRBD1 (5 bases). Germline CDR1 SEHNR, CDR2 FQNEAQ (reference sequence). Trimming shortened V by 6 bases and J by 4 bases, and 15 bases separated the two germline ends. The CDR3 extends over 14 amino acids. The CDR3 sequence: CASSLAGGITEAFF. The CDR3 nucleotides read TGTGCCAGCAGTCTAGCCGGGGGGATCACTGAAGCTTTCTTT.

This sequence joins TRBV15 and TRBJ1-1; weak D call: TRBD1 (5 bases). Germline V gene sequence: CDR1 LNHNV, CDR2 YYDKDF (reference sequence). The CDR3 consists of 14 residues. The germline V and J ends were trimmed by 8 bases and 5 bases, with 18 bases remaining between them. CDR3 coding DNA: TGTGCCACCCGGCCCTCGGGGCTAAGAACTGAAGCTTTCTTT. Amino acid sequence: CATRPSGLRTEAFF.

The chain links TRBV11-2 to TRBJ2-3, with 12 nucleotides matching TRBD2. Germline values: CDR1 SGHAT, CDR2 FQNNGV. The length of the CDR3 is 17 residues. J was trimmed by 5 bases and V by 1 base; bases with no gene match: 7. The CDR3 reads CASSLGRLAGGKDTQYF. CDR3 bases: TGTGCCAGCAGCTTAGGGCGGCTAGCGGGAGGGAAAGATACGCAGTATTTT. The complete variable domain, with remaining parts taken from reference TRBV11-2 and TRBJ2-3, reads EAGVAQSPRYKIIEKRQSVAFWCNPISGHATLYWYQQILGQGPKLLIQFQNNGVVDDSQLPKDRFSAERLKGVDSTLKIQPAKLEDSAVYLCASSLGRLAGGKDTQYFGPGTRLTVL.

This clone came up once. V and J are TRBV29-1 and TRBJ1-1, with TRBD1 as a possible D gene (6 bases). The germline gives CDR1 SQVTM, CDR2 ANQGSEA. V dropped 3 bases and J dropped 2 bases, with 10 bases sitting between them. This CDR3 has 13 amino acids. This CDR3 reads CSVDGGFNTEAFF. Written as DNA, the CDR3 is TGCAGCGTTGACGGGGGCTTTAACACTGAAGCTTTCTTT. The variable domain in full, with the rest retrieved from reference TRBV29-1 and TRBJ1-1, is SAVISQKPSRDICQRGTSLTIQCQVDSQVTMMFWYRQQPGQSLTLIATANQGSEATYESGFVIDKFPISRPNLTFSTLTVSNMSPEDSSIYLCSVDGGFNTEAFFGQGTRLTVV.

The chain carries TRBV27 and TRBJ2-7; D gene ambiguous. CDR1 is MNHEY and CDR2 is SMNVEV in the germline V gene (reference sequence). V was trimmed by 2 bases and J by 0 bases, leaving 5 bases between them. CDR3 length: 13 amino acids. The CDR3 nucleotides are TGTGCCAGCAGTTTAGCCAACTCCTACGAGCAGTACTTC. It codes for CASSLANSYEQYF.

The J gene is TRBJ2-3, the V gene TRBV30; D remains unclear. The CDR3 is made up of 12 amino acids. V dropped 5 bases and J dropped 4 bases, with 10 bases sitting between them. Germline CDR1 GTSNPN, CDR2 SVGIG (reference sequence). CDR3 protein: CAWGPRADTQYF. CDR3 DNA sequence: TGTGCCTGGGGCCCCCGAGCAGATACGCAGTATTTT.

This clone was found once. CDR3 bases: TGTGCCAGCAGTTTCCGGCCTCTGATTGACTCTGGAAACACCATATATTTT. It specifies CASSFRPLIDSGNTIYF. The chain joins TRBV27 to TRBJ1-3; D gene ambiguous. Trimming left V 3 bases short and J 0 bases short, with 15 bases between. The germline V gene has CDR1 MNHEY and CDR2 SMNVEV (reference sequence). This CDR3 comprises 17 residues.

The V gene is TRBV7-9, the J gene TRBJ1-2; a possible D gene is TRBD1 (5 bases). This CDR3 spans 16 amino acids. V dropped 4 bases and J dropped 4 bases, with 19 bases sitting between them. Germline V gene sequence: CDR1 SEHNR, CDR2 FQNEAQ (reference sequence). The CDR3: CASSSNIRQRTYGYTF. CDR3 in DNA: TGTGCCAGCAGCTCAAACATTAGACAGAGGACCTATGGCTACACCTTC.

The genes are TRBV6-6 and TRBJ2-7; no clear D gene. V shed 4 bases and J shed 4 bases, with 17 bases lying between them. The CDR3 totals 15 residues. Germline V CDR1 and CDR2: MNHNY, SVGAGI (reference sequence). The CDR3 loop reads CASSSFKVPRYEQYF. DNA of the CDR3: TGTGCCAGCAGTTCATTCAAAGTTCCCCGATACGAGCAGTACTTC.

This chain links TRBV7-9 with TRBJ2-3, with D tentatively TRBD1 (6 bases). From germline, CDR1 is SEHNR and CDR2 FQNEAQ (reference sequence). Trimming shortened V by 4 bases and J by 0 bases, and 17 bases separated the two germline ends. CDR3 length: 17 amino acids. CDR3 DNA sequence: TGTGCCAGCAGCTCATCTGCTTCCGGGACAAGCACAGATACGCAGTATTTT. This sequence encodes CASSSSASGTSTDTQYF. Drawing the rest from reference TRBV7-9 and TRBJ2-3, the complete variable domain is DTGVSQNPRHKITKRGQNVTFRCDPISEHNRLYWYRQTLGQGPEFLTYFQNEAQLEKSRLLSDRFSAERPKGSFSTLEIQRTEQGDSAMYLCASSSSASGTSTDTQYFGPGTRLTVL.

The genes are TRBV27 and TRBJ1-2; TRBD1 agrees at 10 bases. Germline CDR1 reads MNHEY; CDR2 reads SMNVEV (reference sequence). The CDR3 spans 16 residues. Trimming took 4 bases from V and 8 from J; bases not matched to a gene: 13. Here the CDR3 reads CASSSPRDRGGWGYTF. The CDR3 DNA follows: TGTGCCAGCAGTTCCCCCCGGGACAGGGGAGGATGGGGCTACACCTTC.

The CDR3, as DNA: TGTGCCAGCAGCCCCGCGGGGGTCCAGTACTTC. This codes for CASSPAGVQYF. J is TRBJ2-5 and V is TRBV12-3 or TRBV12-4, with 7 nucleotides matching TRBD2. The CDR3 runs 11 residues. V was clipped by 6 bases and J by 10 bases; unmatched bases: 5.

V usage is TRBV7-9 and J usage is TRBJ1-2; D perhaps matches TRBD1 (6 bases). CDR3 length: 13 amino acids. Trimming took 5 bases from V and 3 from J, leaving 10 bases between them. Germline V gene data show CDR1 as SEHNR and CDR2 as FQNEAQ (reference sequence). The CDR3 is CASSEGEYYGYTF. The CDR3 DNA is TGTGCCAGCAGCGAGGGGGAATACTATGGCTACACCTTC.

The V call is TRBV3-1 (or the pseudogene TRBV3-2), the J call TRBJ2-4, with 11 bases identical to TRBD2. CDR1 and CDR2 from the germline V gene are LGHDT and YNNKEL (reference sequence). The trim removed 0 bases at V and 0 bases at J, leaving 1 base unmatched. The CDR3 runs to 17 residues. CDR3 residues: CASSQDLAGGAKNIQYF. The CDR3 DNA reads as TGTGCCAGCAGCCAAGATCTAGCGGGGGGAGCCAAAAACATTCAGTACTTC.

The chain is built from TRBV13 and TRBJ1-5, with a weak D call TRBD1 (6 bases). The CDR3 consists of 15 residues. Deletions cut 5 bases from V and 4 bases from J, with 15 bases between. The germline V gene encodes CDR1 PRHDT and CDR2 FYEKMQ (reference sequence). This CDR3 is CASSRGQLGNQPQHF. The CDR3 DNA reads TGTGCCAGCAGCCGGGGACAACTCGGGAATCAGCCCCAGCATTTT.

V usage is TRBV10-1 and J usage is TRBJ2-1; D is unclear. Germline CDR1 is WNHNN and CDR2 is SYGVQD (reference sequence). V was pared by 5 bases and J by 0 bases, with 8 bases between. The CDR3 is 14 residues long. CDR3 protein: CASSSVISYNEQFF. The DNA for the CDR3 is TGCGCCAGCAGTTCTGTTATCTCCTACAATGAGCAGTTCTTC.

The V and J genes are TRBV24-1 and TRBJ1-4; D may be TRBD1 (5 bases). Per germline, CDR1 KGHDR and CDR2 SFDVKD. This CDR3 is built from 13 residues. Trimming pared 7 bases from V and 5 bases from J, leaving 10 bases between. For the CDR3, the DNA is TGTGCCACCAGCACAGGAAAAAATGAAAAACTGTTTTTT. It specifies CATSTGKNEKLFF.

In DNA, the CDR3 is TGTGCCAGCAGCTTACGGGACAGGGGGAACACTGAAGCTTTCTTT. Translated, it gives CASSLRDRGNTEAFF. V gene TRBV7-9 combines with J gene TRBJ1-1; 10 bases are a match to TRBD1. The CDR3 totals 15 residues. Germline lookup yields CDR1 SEHNR and CDR2 FQNEAQ (reference sequence). Trimming at V came to 2 bases and at J to 1 base, leaving 1 base not matched to a gene. Filled out from reference TRBV7-9 and TRBJ1-1, the complete variable domain reads DTGVSQNPRHKITKRGQNVTFRCDPISEHNRLYWYRQTLGQGPEFLTYFQNEAQLEKSRLLSDRFSAERPKGSFSTLEIQRTEQGDSAMYLCASSLRDRGNTEAFFGQGTRLTVV.

CDR3 protein: CASSQDPGQGSREKLFF. The CDR3 bases are TGTGCCAGCAGCCAAGATCCGGGGCAAGGGAGTAGGGAAAAACTGTTTTTT. The chain is built from TRBV3-1 (or the pseudogene TRBV3-2) and TRBJ1-4; possible D gene TRBD1, 5 bases. V gave up 0 bases and J gave up 8 bases, with 19 bases separating them. The CDR3 loop spans 17 amino acids. In germline, CDR1 is LGHDT, CDR2 YNNKEL (reference sequence).

The chain has TRBV7-2 and TRBJ1-5, with TRBD1 as a possible D gene (5 bases). V lost 4 bases and J lost 0, with 10 bases in between. The germline gives CDR1 SGHTA, CDR2 FQGNSA. The CDR3 runs to 15 residues. The chain's CDR3 is CASSSGRYSNQPQHF. The DNA for the CDR3 is TGTGCCAGCAGCTCGGGACGGTATAGCAATCAGCCCCAGCATTTT.

The V gene is TRBV19, the J gene TRBJ2-1, with TRBD2 identical over 7 bases. Trimming removed 6 bases from V and 3 bases from J; junction bases left unmatched: 8. The CDR3 totals 15 residues. CDR1 and CDR2 (germline): LNHDA, SQIVND (reference sequence). The CDR3 reads CASSRVPSGYNEQFF. CDR3 DNA sequence: TGTGCCAGTAGCCGAGTCCCTAGCGGCTACAATGAGCAGTTCTTC.

V gene TRBV4-1 combines with J gene TRBJ2-3; D unresolved. The germline gives CDR1 MGHRA, CDR2 YSYEKL. Trimming stripped 1 base from V and 0 bases from J, with 8 bases between. CDR3 length equals 15 residues. CDR3 sequence (DNA): TGCGCCAGCAGCCAAGTCCACGGAAGCACAGATACGCAGTATTTT. Its protein product is CASSQVHGSTDTQYF.

The CDR3 nucleotides are TGCGCCAGCAGTGACGCGGGAGGGTCCACAGATACGCAGTATTTT. Its protein product is CASSDAGGSTDTQYF. This rearrangement joins TRBV5-1 to TRBJ2-3, with TRBD2 matching 9 bases. The germline gives CDR1 SGHRS, CDR2 YFSETQ. V lost 5 bases and J lost 2; bases outside the gene matches: 6. The length of the CDR3 is 15 residues.

This clone has only one observation. The chain employs TRBV27 and TRBJ2-7; 7 bases are a match to TRBD1. CDR3 size: 15 residues. J was trimmed by 1 base and V by 7 bases; bases with no gene match: 10. Germline V gene data show CDR1 as MNHEY and CDR2 as SMNVEV (reference sequence). CDR3 coding DNA: TGTGCCAGCACACGGACAGGCTCCGGGTCCTACGAGCAGTACTTC. Protein: CASTRTGSGSYEQYF.

The gene calls are TRBV7-2 and TRBJ1-2; D is uncertain. The CDR3 spans 12 residues. In germline, CDR1 is SGHTA, CDR2 FQGNSA. The V and J ends lost 4 bases and 8 bases respectively, with 11 bases between them. CDR3 nucleotides: TGTGCCAGCAGCTCCTACAGAGACGGCTACACCTTC. Protein sequence: CASSSYRDGYTF.

The chain combines TRBV6-1 with TRBJ1-3, with D hard to call. Germline V CDR1 and CDR2: MNHNS, SASEGT. V lost 2 bases and J 0 bases, leaving 17 bases between the germline ends. The CDR3 extends over 18 amino acids. The CDR3 DNA reads TGTGCCAGCAGTGAACTTATGACAACCACAAACTCTGGAAACACCATATATTTT. As protein: CASSELMTTTNSGNTIYF.

This clone turned up a few times. This chain joins TRBV11-3 and TRBJ2-1; TRBD2 might be the D (6 bases). V was shortened by 5 bases and J by 7 bases, with 12 bases between the two germline ends. Germline V gene sequence: CDR1 SGHNT, CDR2 YENEEA. There are 13 residues in the CDR3. As DNA, the CDR3 is TGTGCCAGCAGCCCCGGAGGGCGGAATGAGCAGTTCTTC. It translates to CASSPGGRNEQFF.

V is TRBV27 and J is TRBJ1-2, with D hard to call. Trimming removed 4 bases from V and 4 bases from J, with 16 bases in between. The CDR3 has 15 residues. Germline V CDR1 and CDR2: MNHEY, SMNVEV (reference sequence). For the CDR3, the DNA is TGTGCCAGCAGTTGGGAGGCGGGCTTAGGCTATGGCTACACCTTC. It specifies CASSWEAGLGYGYTF.